The clone carrying this T cell receptor (beta chain) showed up just a few times. Its antigen is still unknown. This sample was taken from a study of post-analysis software for immune sequencing data. The wider study: Patients had relapsing-remitting, secondary progressive or progressive-relapsing multiple sclerosis; some lacked subtype. Points from the study as a whole: F-measure co-clustering was strong for batch-matched samples. Patients had higher frequencies than controls of roughly five TRBV segments, including TRBV5-6, TRBV5-1 and TRBV20-1. For normalized Chao1 diversity, multiple sclerosis patients scored significantly lower than controls did.

Germline trimming cut 2 bases from V and 0 bases from J; bases unmatched to any gene: 8. This CDR3 is built from 19 residues. Presence of unique molecular identifiers characterized the TCR beta cDNA libraries. Input amounts of 1 to 10 million T cells were used. These gave about 500,000 cDNA molecules, so each molecule approximated one T cell. Each CDR3 protein is one row after TCRdb ran MiXCR on the PCR reads. This sample yields about 540,000 distinct CDR3 sequences, of which around a third are seen a single time; approximately 6% belongs to the top ten. Material for sequencing was blood. The source of this sequence is a girl under 18 with multiple sclerosis. The chain is built from TRBV12-3 or TRBV12-4 and TRBJ2-3, with 13 nucleotides matching TRBD2. The CDR3 region has the DNA TGTGCCAGCAGTTTACGGACTAGCGGGGGAATGAAGAGCACAGATACGCAGTATTTT. Its protein product is CASSLRTSGGMKSTDTQYF.